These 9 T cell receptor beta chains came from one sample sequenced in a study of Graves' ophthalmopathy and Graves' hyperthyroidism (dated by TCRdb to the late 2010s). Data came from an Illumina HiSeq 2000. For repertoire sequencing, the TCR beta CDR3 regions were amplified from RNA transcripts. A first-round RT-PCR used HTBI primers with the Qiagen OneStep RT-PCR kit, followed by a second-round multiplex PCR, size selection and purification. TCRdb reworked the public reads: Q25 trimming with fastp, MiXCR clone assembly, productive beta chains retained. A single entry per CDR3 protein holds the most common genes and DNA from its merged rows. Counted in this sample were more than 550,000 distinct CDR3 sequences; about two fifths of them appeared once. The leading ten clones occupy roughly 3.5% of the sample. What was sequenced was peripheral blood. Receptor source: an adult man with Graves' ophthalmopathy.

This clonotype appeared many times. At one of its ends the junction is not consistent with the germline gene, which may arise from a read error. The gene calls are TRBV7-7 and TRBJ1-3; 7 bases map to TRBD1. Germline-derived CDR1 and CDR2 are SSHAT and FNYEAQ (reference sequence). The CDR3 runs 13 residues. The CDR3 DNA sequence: TGTGCTAGCAGTTCGGACAGGGGAAACACCATATATTTT. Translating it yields CASSSDRGNTIYF.

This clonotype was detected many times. Written as DNA, the CDR3 is TGTGCCAGCAGCGGGACAGGGTTGCAGCCCCAGCATTTT. The encoded protein is CASSGTGLQPQHF. The chain couples TRBV6-1 to TRBJ1-5; 9 nucleotides agree with TRBD1. The germline V gene has CDR1 MNHNS and CDR2 SASEGT. This CDR3 has 13 amino acids. Trimming cost V 6 bases and J 7 bases; bases outside gene matches: 4.

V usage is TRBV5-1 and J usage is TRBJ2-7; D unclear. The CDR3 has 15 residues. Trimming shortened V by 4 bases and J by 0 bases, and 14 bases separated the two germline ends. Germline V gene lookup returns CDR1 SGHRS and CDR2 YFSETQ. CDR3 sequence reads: CASSPGWQSSYEQYF. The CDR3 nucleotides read TGCGCCAGCAGCCCGGGTTGGCAGAGCTCCTACGAGCAGTACTTC.

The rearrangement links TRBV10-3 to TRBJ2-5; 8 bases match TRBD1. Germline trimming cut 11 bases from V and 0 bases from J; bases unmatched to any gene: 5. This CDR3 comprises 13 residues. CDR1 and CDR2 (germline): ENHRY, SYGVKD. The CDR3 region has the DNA TGTGCCGTGGGGGACAGGTACCAAGAGACCCAGTACTTC. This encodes CAVGDRYQETQYF.

DNA of the CDR3: TGTGCCAGCAGCCAAGAGGGAACAGATGGGGCCCAGCATTTT. It codes for CASSQEGTDGAQHF. The chain employs TRBV12-3 or TRBV12-4 and TRBJ1-5; D remains unclear. The CDR3 extends over 14 amino acids. V was trimmed by 6 bases and J by 11 bases, leaving 20 bases between them.

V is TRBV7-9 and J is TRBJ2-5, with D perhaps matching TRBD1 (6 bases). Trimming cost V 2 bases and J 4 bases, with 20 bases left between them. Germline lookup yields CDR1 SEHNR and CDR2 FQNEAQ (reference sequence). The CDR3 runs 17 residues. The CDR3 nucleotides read TGTGCCAGCAGCTTATCGCCGGGACATAGACTGCCAGAGACCCAGTACTTC. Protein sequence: CASSLSPGHRLPETQYF.

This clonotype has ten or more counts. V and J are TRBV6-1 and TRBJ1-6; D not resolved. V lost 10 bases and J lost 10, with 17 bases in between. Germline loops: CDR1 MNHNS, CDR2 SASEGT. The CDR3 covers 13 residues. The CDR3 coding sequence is TGTGCCACCGAGGAGGATGTAAAATCACCCCTCCACTTT. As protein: CATEEDVKSPLHF.

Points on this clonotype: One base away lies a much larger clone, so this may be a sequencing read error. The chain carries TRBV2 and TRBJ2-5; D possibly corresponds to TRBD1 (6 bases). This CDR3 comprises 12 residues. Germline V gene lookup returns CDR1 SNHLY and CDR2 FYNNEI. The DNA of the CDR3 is TGTGCCAGCACTCGGGGACAAGAGACCCTGTACTTC. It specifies CASTRGQETLYF.

This CDR3 is CASSIRFGANVLTF. The DNA of the CDR3 is TGTGCCAGTAGTATCAGGTTTGGGGCCAACGTCCTGACTTTC. This rearrangement joins TRBV19 to TRBJ2-6; D unclear. Trimming took off 3 bases at V and 3 bases at J, with 6 bases between the two ends. The CDR3 has 14 amino acids. Germline CDR1 reads LNHDA; CDR2 reads SQIVND (reference sequence). Complete variable domain (other parts from reference TRBV19 and TRBJ2-6): DGGITQSPKYLFRKEGQNVTLSCEQNLNHDAMYWYRQDPGQGLRLIYYSQIVNDFQKGDIAEGYSVSREKKESFPLTVTSAQKNPTAFYLCASSIRFGANVLTFGAGSRLTVL.